The 31 T cell receptor beta chains given below trace back to one sample, sequenced in a study of cytomegalovirus exposure and HLA in healthy donors. Only in-frame clones appear in the TCRdb table, and some are missing; sequencing was by immunoSEQ multiplex PCR. The sample has under 200,000 clones; about nine tenths are singletons. The sequenced sample consisted of PBMCs. The receptor set was obtained from a young woman in good health and CMV-seronegative.

This chain links TRBV6-1 with TRBJ1-2; D is possibly TRBD1 (6 bases). Germline values: CDR1 MNHNS, CDR2 SASEGT. The V gene lost 0 bases and the J gene lost 2 bases, with 13 bases spanning the gap. This CDR3 is built from 16 residues. The CDR3, as DNA: TGTGCCAGCAGTGAAGCCGGGGGCAGGAGCAACTATGGCTACACCTTC. It specifies CASSEAGGRSNYGYTF.

This chain joins TRBV27 and TRBJ2-3; 13 nucleotides match TRBD2. CDR3 length: 16 amino acids. V dropped 5 bases and J dropped 5; count of bases not matched to a gene: 7. Per the germline V gene, CDR1 is MNHEY and CDR2 is SMNVEV (reference sequence). As DNA, the CDR3 is TGTGCCAGCAGTCAACTAGCGGGGGGGCCTCTAGATACGCAGTATTTT. Translation gives CASSQLAGGPLDTQYF.

The rearrangement links TRBV27 to TRBJ1-2, with D tentatively TRBD1 (5 bases). Trimming took off 3 bases at V and 6 bases at J, with 14 bases between the two ends. The CDR3 extends over 14 amino acids. CDR1 and CDR2 (germline): MNHEY, SMNVEV (reference sequence). The CDR3 protein is CASSLVAGRDGYTF. The CDR3 bases are TGTGCCAGCAGTTTGGTCGCAGGGCGTGATGGCTACACCTTC.

V is TRBV28 and J is TRBJ2-1; 7 bases fit TRBD1. Germline lookup yields CDR1 MDHEN and CDR2 SYDVKM. CDR3 length equals 15 residues. V shed 2 bases and J 2 bases; nucleotides not matched to a gene: 3. The CDR3 sequence is CASSLRGLAYNEQFF. The CDR3 bases are TGTGCCAGCAGTTTAAGGGGGCTCGCCTACAATGAGCAGTTCTTC.

J is TRBJ1-2 and V is TRBV7-8; unclear D gene. The CDR3 runs to 14 residues. The V end lost 5 bases, the J end lost 8 bases, and 18 bases lay between the germline ends. CDR1 is SGHVS, CDR2 FQNEAQ, per germline. The CDR3 DNA is TGTGCCAGCAGCCACTTGCGGTCTTCGGGGGGCTACACCTTC. Its translation: CASSHLRSSGGYTF.

V usage is TRBV6-1 and J usage is TRBJ2-5, with D perhaps TRBD1 (5 bases). This CDR3 is 13 amino acids long. Trimming shortened V by 2 bases and J by 4 bases, and 8 bases separated the two germline ends. The germline V gene encodes CDR1 MNHNS and CDR2 SASEGT. CDR3 protein: CASSEQGRETQYF. The CDR3 bases are TGTGCCAGCAGTGAACAGGGCAGAGAGACCCAGTACTTC.

V usage is TRBV30 and J usage is TRBJ2-1; 8 bases match TRBD2. This CDR3 contains 14 residues. Germline-derived CDR1 and CDR2 are GTSNPN and SVGIG (reference sequence). V lost 2 bases and J lost 7; bases outside the gene matches: 7. The CDR3: CAWSLLAGSNEQFF. The CDR3 bases are TGTGCCTGGAGTTTATTAGCGGGATCGAATGAGCAGTTCTTC. Filled out from reference TRBV30 and TRBJ2-1, the complete variable domain reads SQTIHQWPATLVQPVGSPLSLECTVEGTSNPNLYWYRQAAGRGLQLLFYSVGIGQISSEVPQNLSASRPQDRQFILSSKKLLLSDSGFYLCAWSLLAGSNEQFFGPGTRLTVL.

This rearrangement joins TRBV4-2 to TRBJ2-6, with D hard to call. The CDR3 extends over 16 amino acids. Germline CDR1 LGHNA, CDR2 YNFKEQ. Trimming shortened V by 2 bases and J by 0 bases, and 8 bases separated the two germline ends. DNA of the CDR3: TGTGCCAGCAGCCAATCAGATAACTCTGGGGCCAACGTCCTGACTTTC. Its protein product is CASSQSDNSGANVLTF.

Here the CDR3 reads CASSPVWTDTQYF. In DNA, the CDR3 is TGTGCCAGCAGCCCCGTGTGGACAGATACGCAGTATTTT. V gene TRBV7-8 combines with J gene TRBJ2-3; no reliable D call. This CDR3 contains 13 residues. CDR1 is SGHVS, CDR2 FQNEAQ, per germline. V gave up 5 bases and J gave up 3 bases, with 9 bases separating them.

This clone was recorded only once. This chain connects TRBV7-6 to TRBJ1-1; possibly TRBD1 for D (6 bases). This CDR3 comprises 16 residues. Germline CDR1 reads SGHVS; CDR2 reads FNYEAQ. V lost 1 base to trimming and J lost 0 bases, with 12 bases between them. CDR3 loop: CASSLGGWTVNTEAFF. Written as DNA, the CDR3 is TGTGCCAGCAGCTTAGGAGGCTGGACAGTGAACACTGAAGCTTTCTTT.

The chain employs TRBV5-6 and TRBJ2-1; 11 bases are a match to TRBD2. The germline CDR1 and CDR2 sequences are SGHDT and YYEEEE. CDR3 length equals 14 residues. Trimming at V came to 7 bases and at J to 4 bases, leaving 4 bases not matched to a gene. The CDR3 reads CASFSGRGYNEQFF. The CDR3 bases are TGTGCCAGCTTTAGCGGGAGGGGATACAATGAGCAGTTCTTC.

The chain carries TRBV9 and TRBJ2-7, with D perhaps TRBD1 (6 bases). The germline gives CDR1 SGDLS, CDR2 YYNGEE. The germline V and J ends were trimmed by 3 bases and 2 bases, with 12 bases remaining between them. This CDR3 has 14 residues. In DNA form, the CDR3 reads TGTGCCAGCAGCGCTGGGACAACCACCTACGAGCAGTACTTC. Its protein is CASSAGTTTYEQYF.

This chain joins TRBV15 and TRBJ1-5, with D possibly being TRBD1 (5 bases). The CDR3 has 16 amino acids. CDR1 LNHNV and CDR2 YYDKDF come from the germline V gene (reference sequence). V lost 0 bases and J lost 3, with 12 bases in between. CDR3 region: CATSRDRQPFNQPQHF. CDR3 bases: TGTGCCACCAGCAGAGATCGACAGCCTTTCAATCAGCCCCAGCATTTT.

The chain has TRBV7-9 and TRBJ2-5; no clear D gene. There are 16 residues in the CDR3. Deletions cut 5 bases from V and 5 bases from J, with 21 bases between. CDR1 is SEHNR and CDR2 is FQNEAQ in the germline V gene (reference sequence). This CDR3 is CASSPRPSTYLETQYF. The CDR3 coding sequence is TGTGCCAGCAGCCCCCGACCGTCAACGTACTTGGAGACCCAGTACTTC.

The gene calls are TRBV27 and TRBJ1-6; tentative D call: TRBD1 (5 bases). Trimming pared 3 bases from V and 2 bases from J, leaving 14 bases between. The CDR3 runs to 17 residues. Germline values: CDR1 MNHEY, CDR2 SMNVEV (reference sequence). The CDR3 sequence: CASSLSFREAYNSPLHF. In nucleotides, the CDR3 is TGTGCCAGCAGTTTGTCATTCAGGGAGGCCTATAATTCACCCCTCCACTTT.

The chain has TRBV4-1 and TRBJ2-5; a weak D match, TRBD2 (6 bases). The V gene's germline CDR1 is MGHRA and CDR2 YSYEKL. V lost 3 bases and J 4 bases, leaving 24 bases between the germline ends. The length of the CDR3 is 18 residues. CDR3 nucleotide sequence: TGCGCCAGCAGCCAGGGAACCCGACGTGGCGGGGAACGAGAGACCCAGTACTTC. As protein: CASSQGTRRGGERETQYF.

The V and J genes are TRBV4-3 and TRBJ1-6; 8 bases agree with TRBD1. The trim removed 0 bases at V and 7 bases at J, leaving 5 bases unmatched. This CDR3 comprises 16 residues. Germline V CDR1 and CDR2: LGHNA, YSLEER. The CDR3 is CASSQDSGQGNSPLHF. The DNA for the CDR3 is TGCGCCAGCAGCCAAGATTCCGGACAGGGAAATTCACCCCTCCACTTT.

The genes are TRBV27 and TRBJ1-1; no clear D gene. From germline, CDR1 is MNHEY and CDR2 SMNVEV (reference sequence). CDR3 length: 13 amino acids. V shed 5 bases and J shed 4 bases, with 11 bases lying between them. The CDR3 DNA follows: TGTGCCAGCAGTCTTGTTCGAGGCACTGAAGCTTTCTTT. It is translated as CASSLVRGTEAFF.

The V and J genes are TRBV6-4 and TRBJ1-1, with D unresolved. The length of the CDR3 is 12 residues. With 0 bases removed from V and 5 bases from J, the gap between germline ends came to 4 bases. Germline V lookup: CDR1 MRHNA, CDR2 SNTAGT. In DNA, the CDR3 is TGTGCCAGCAGTGACTCGAGTACTGAAGCTTTCTTT. Its translation: CASSDSSTEAFF.

The chain couples TRBV6-5 to TRBJ1-1, with 9 bases identical to TRBD1. Unmatched junction bases numbered 9, after V lost 7 bases and J lost 6 bases. Germline values: CDR1 MNHEY, CDR2 SVGAGI. The CDR3 is 14 residues long. DNA for the CDR3: TGTGCCAGCACCGGACAGGGGATTACTTCTGAAGCTTTCTTT. Translation gives CASTGQGITSEAFF.

A few counts support this clone. The rearrangement uses TRBV2 and TRBJ1-2; D possibly corresponds to TRBD1 (5 bases). Trimming shortened V by 3 bases and J by 3 bases, and 5 bases separated the two germline ends. CDR3 length: 12 residues. Germline assignment: CDR1 SNHLY and CDR2 FYNNEI. CDR3 protein: CASSETDYGYTF. The DNA for the CDR3 is TGTGCCAGCAGTGAGACAGACTATGGCTACACCTTC.

The chain combines TRBV7-2 with TRBJ2-1, with D possibly TRBD2 on 5 matching bases. The V end was cut by 5 bases, the J end by 6 bases, with 17 bases between. The CDR3 spans 15 residues. CDR1 SGHTA and CDR2 FQGNSA come from the germline V gene. The CDR3 DNA reads TGTGCCAGCAGCGCACTAGTAAAGTTGGCCAATGAGCAGTTCTTC. Translated, it gives CASSALVKLANEQFF.

The V call is TRBV19, the J call TRBJ1-3; D gene ambiguous. V lost 5 bases and J lost 1, with 0 bases in between. The germline gives CDR1 LNHDA, CDR2 SQIVND (reference sequence). The CDR3 has 11 amino acids. This CDR3 reads CASSSGNTIYF. CDR3 nucleotide sequence: TGTGCCAGTAGTTCTGGAAACACCATATATTTT.

This rearrangement joins TRBV19 to TRBJ2-7; 14 bases align to TRBD2. The V gene end was trimmed by 1 base and the J gene end by 2 bases; junction bases not matched to a gene: 7. The CDR3 covers 18 residues. Per germline, CDR1 LNHDA and CDR2 SQIVND (reference sequence). The CDR3 nucleotides are TGTGCCAGTAGTATAGCCGGGACTAGCGGGAGCTCGCCCTACGAGCAGTACTTC. Its translation: CASSIAGTSGSSPYEQYF. Combining the CDR3 with reference TRBV19 and TRBJ2-7 gives the whole variable domain DGGITQSPKYLFRKEGQNVTLSCEQNLNHDAMYWYRQDPGQGLRLIYYSQIVNDFQKGDIAEGYSVSREKKESFPLTVTSAQKNPTAFYLCASSIAGTSGSSPYEQYFGPGTRLTVT.

The rearrangement joins TRBV9 to TRBJ2-7; 8 bases are a match to TRBD1. Unmatched junction bases numbered 7, after V lost 0 bases and J lost 2 bases. This CDR3 is built from 16 residues. CDR1 is SGDLS and CDR2 is YYNGEE in the germline V gene. CDR3 residues: CASSVGGTGLPYEQYF. The CDR3 nucleotides are TGTGCCAGCAGCGTAGGAGGGACAGGTCTCCCCTACGAGCAGTACTTC.

The chain combines TRBV7-9 with TRBJ1-6; the D is unclear. This CDR3 is 13 amino acids long. Germline values: CDR1 SEHNR, CDR2 FQNEAQ (reference sequence). V lost 5 bases and J 12 bases, leaving 14 bases between the germline ends. CDR3 residues: CASSLNLGGPLHF. CDR3 nucleotide sequence: TGTGCCAGCAGCCTAAACCTGGGAGGACCCCTCCACTTT.

This chain connects TRBV10-1 to TRBJ2-7; D perhaps matches TRBD1 (6 bases). Germline V gene lookup returns CDR1 WNHNN and CDR2 SYGVQD (reference sequence). The CDR3 is made up of 17 amino acids. V was shortened by 10 bases and J by 3 bases, with 28 bases between the two germline ends. CDR3 region: CANLLRSSTGPLYEQYF. The CDR3 DNA sequence: TGCGCCAACCTTTTGCGATCCTCGACAGGCCCGCTCTACGAGCAGTACTTC.

There are a few counts of this clone. The V gene is TRBV7-8, the J gene TRBJ2-7; D call uncertain. The germline gives CDR1 SGHVS, CDR2 FQNEAQ. CDR3 length equals 13 residues. V dropped 2 bases and J dropped 5 bases, with 10 bases sitting between them. DNA of the CDR3: TGTGCCAGCAGCTTATTTAGGGAAGACGAGCAGTACTTC. Translating gives CASSLFREDEQYF.

The rearrangement joins TRBV5-1 to TRBJ2-4; 12 nucleotides agree with TRBD2. CDR1 is SGHRS, CDR2 YFSETQ, per germline. The CDR3 is 15 residues long. J gave up 6 bases and V 0 bases, and 1 base lay outside the gene matches. The CDR3 reads CASSLATSGGNIQYF. In DNA, the CDR3 is TGCGCCAGCAGCTTGGCGACTAGCGGGGGAAACATTCAGTACTTC. Variable domain in full (rest from reference TRBV5-1 and TRBJ2-4): KAGVTQTPRYLIKTRGQQVTLSCSPISGHRSVSWYQQTPGQGLQFLFEYFSETQRNKGNFPGRFSGRQFSNSRSEMNVSTLELGDSALYLCASSLATSGGNIQYFGAGTRLSVL.

This chain connects TRBV11-3 to TRBJ1-6; tentative D call: TRBD1 (6 bases). V lost 0 bases, J lost 2 bases, and 11 bases lay in between. Per the germline V gene, CDR1 is SGHNT and CDR2 is YENEEA. The CDR3 is 17 amino acids. This chain's CDR3 is CASSLDLGGPYNSPLHF. The CDR3, as DNA: TGTGCCAGCAGCTTAGATCTGGGGGGGCCCTATAATTCACCCCTCCACTTT.

This chain joins TRBV2 and TRBJ2-2; 11 bases line up with TRBD2. The length of the CDR3 is 15 residues. J gave up 5 bases and V 4 bases, and 3 bases lay outside the gene matches. The germline CDR1 and CDR2 sequences are SNHLY and FYNNEI. The CDR3 protein is CASSASGGWTGELFF. In DNA form, the CDR3 reads TGTGCCAGCAGTGCTAGCGGGGGGTGGACCGGGGAGCTGTTTTTT.